Listed below are T cell receptor beta chains from one sample, sequenced in a study of cytomegalovirus exposure and HLA in healthy donors. Here immunoSEQ multiplex PCR was the method, and the copy in TCRdb shows in-frame clones only, minus some. The sample records approximately 170,000 clones, 77% being singletons. Sequenced material: PBMCs. Receptor source: a woman aged 35 to 49 in good health and CMV-seropositive. CDR3s include the opening cysteine and the closing phenylalanine or tryptophan. The order of the fields is V gene, J gene, D gene, clone size, CDR3 protein, CDR3 DNA. The D gene is left open where the match is weak. The size entry is marked missing in some rows and otherwise reads once, few, many or a size class.

TRBV7-9	TRBJ1-1	TRBD1	NA	CASSFKTGAVNTEAFF	TGTGCCAGCAGCTTTAAGACAGGGGCGGTGAACACTGAAGCTTTCTTT
TRBV19	TRBJ1-2	TRBD1	NA	CASSRKQGANYGYTF	TGTGCCAGTAGTAGGAAACAGGGGGCAAACTATGGCTACACCTTC
TRBV30	TRBJ2-1	TRBD1	NA	CAWCRGQNNEQFF	TGTGCCTGGTGCCGGGGACAGAACAATGAGCAGTTCTTC
TRBV9	TRBJ2-2	TRBD1	NA	CASSVGTGILGTGELFF	TGTGCCAGCAGCGTTGGGACAGGGATACTAGGCACCGGGGAGCTGTTTTTT
TRBV25-1	TRBJ1-2	NA	NA	CASSEYKEATGEGYTF	TGTGCCAGCAGTGAATATAAGGAGGCCACCGGGGAAGGCTACACCTTC
TRBV5-1	TRBJ2-2	NA	once	CASSLQVSNTGELFF	TGCGCCAGCTCTCTACAGGTATCGAACACCGGGGAGCTGTTTTTT
TRBV19	TRBJ2-7	NA	NA	CASSITSSSYEQYF	TGTGCCAGTAGTATTACTTCTAGCTCCTACGAGCAGTACTTC
TRBV11-3	TRBJ2-5	NA	NA	CASSLDRGDKRPQYF	TGTGCCAGCAGCTTAGACAGGGGGGATAAGAGACCCCAGTACTTC
TRBV19	TRBJ1-1	NA	NA	CASRGQSTEAFF	TGTGCCAGTAGAGGACAGAGCACTGAAGCTTTCTTT
TRBV10-1	TRBJ2-3	TRBD2	NA	CASSEGLAGTDTQYF	TGCGCCAGCAGTGAGGGGCTAGCGGGTACAGATACGCAGTATTTT
TRBV7-2	TRBJ1-1	TRBD1	NA	CASSLDRVNTEAFF	TGTGCCAGCAGCTTGGACAGGGTTAACACTGAAGCTTTCTTT
TRBV28	TRBJ1-1	TRBD1	NA	CAVPGQGGNTEAFF	TGTGCAGTGCCGGGACAGGGGGGGAACACTGAAGCTTTCTTT
TRBV5-1	TRBJ1-1	NA	NA	CASSFRLESTEAFF	TGCGCCAGCAGCTTCAGACTAGAAAGCACTGAAGCTTTCTTT
TRBV4-1	TRBJ1-2	NA	NA	CASSQPGHYGYTF	TGCGCCAGCAGCCAACCAGGGCACTATGGCTACACCTTC
TRBV9	TRBJ2-3	TRBD2	NA	CASSVLGGSGRPTDTQYF	TGTGCCAGCAGCGTATTGGGCGGAAGCGGGAGACCCACAGATACGCAGTATTTT
TRBV7-8	TRBJ2-7	NA	NA	CASSLEEVGNEQYF	TGTGCCAGCAGCTTAGAGGAGGTGGGAAACGAGCAGTACTTC
TRBV6-1	TRBJ2-3	TRBD1	NA	CASSVQGNPDTQYF	TGTGCCAGCAGTGTACAGGGGAACCCAGATACGCAGTATTTT
TRBV6-6	TRBJ1-1	NA	NA	CASTPEEWTEAFF	TGTGCCAGCACCCCCGAGGAGTGGACTGAAGCTTTCTTT
TRBV28	TRBJ2-1	TRBD2	NA	CASTTYSGGSADEQFF	TGTGCCAGCACCACTTATAGCGGGGGAAGTGCGGATGAGCAGTTCTTC
TRBV7-2	TRBJ1-4	NA	few	CASSLAMGTNEKLFF	TGTGCCAGCAGCTTAGCGATGGGCACTAATGAAAAACTGTTTTTT
TRBV6-1	TRBJ2-7	NA	NA	CASSEAQGTFYEQYF	TGTGCCAGCAGTGAAGCGCAAGGGACATTCTACGAGCAGTACTTC
TRBV27	TRBJ1-1	NA	NA	CASIKTGHTEAFF	TGTGCCAGCATCAAAACAGGGCACACTGAAGCTTTCTTT
TRBV7-2	TRBJ2-1	TRBD2	NA	CASSQSSGGASQFDNEQFF	TGTGCCAGCAGCCAGAGTAGCGGGGGGGCCTCACAGTTCGACAATGAGCAGTTCTTC
TRBV20-1	TRBJ2-1	NA	NA	CSVTLGGEQFF	TGCAGTGTAACCTTGGGGGGTGAGCAGTTCTTC
TRBV7-2	TRBJ2-3	TRBD2	NA	CASSFGLAGGGTDTQYF	TGTGCCAGCAGCTTCGGACTAGCGGGAGGGGGCACAGATACGCAGTATTTT
TRBV7-2	TRBJ1-5	NA	NA	CASSPGGNQPQHF	TGTGCCAGCAGCCCGGGGGGCAATCAGCCCCAGCATTTT
TRBV28	TRBJ1-2	TRBD1	NA	CASTVRTGAHYGYTF	TGTGCCAGCACCGTCAGGACAGGGGCCCACTATGGCTACACCTTC
TRBV6-4	TRBJ2-3	NA	NA	CASSPGVTDTQYF	TGTGCCAGCAGTCCCGGGGTGACAGATACGCAGTATTTT
TRBV4-1	TRBJ1-3	NA	NA	CASSQNSLQGIRNTIYF	TGCGCCAGCAGCCAAAACTCGCTGCAGGGGATCCGAAACACCATATATTTT
TRBV28	TRBJ1-2	NA	NA	CASSIPQENYGYTF	TGTGCCAGCAGTATACCACAGGAGAACTATGGCTACACCTTC
TRBV6-5	TRBJ2-7	NA	NA	CASSSLTVLEQYF	TGTGCCAGCAGTTCTTTGACAGTTCTCGAGCAGTACTTC
TRBV6-6	TRBJ2-1	NA	NA	CASSKQGGNYNEQFF	TGTGCCAGCAGCAAACAGGGGGGGAACTACAATGAGCAGTTCTTC
TRBV5-4	TRBJ2-1	TRBD2	NA	CASSSRRREGANEQFF	TGTGCCAGCAGCTCTCGGAGGCGGGAGGGAGCAAATGAGCAGTTCTTC
TRBV27	TRBJ2-2	NA	NA	CASPTGHNTGELFF	TGTGCCAGCCCGACAGGCCACAACACCGGGGAGCTGTTTTTT
TRBV6-5	TRBJ2-1	NA	NA	CASTRLERNEQFF	TGTGCCAGCACTCGACTAGAGAGAAATGAGCAGTTCTTC
TRBV5-1	TRBJ1-1	TRBD1	NA	CASSLVLQGTEAFF	TGCGCCAGCAGCTTGGTTTTACAGGGGACTGAAGCTTTCTTT
TRBV9	TRBJ2-2	NA	few	CASSDSLTGELFF	TGTGCCAGCAGCGACAGTCTGACCGGGGAGCTGTTTTTT
TRBV29-1	TRBJ2-1	NA	NA	CSVERSRNEQFF	TGCAGCGTTGAGCGAAGTCGCAATGAGCAGTTCTTC
TRBV6-5	TRBJ1-4	TRBD1	NA	CASSRGTGIEKLFF	TGTGCCAGCAGCCGCGGGACAGGGATAGAAAAACTGTTTTTT
TRBV5-6	TRBJ2-1	NA	NA	CASNPRGTNGQFF	TGTGCCAGCAACCCGAGGGGGACGAACGGACAGTTCTTC
TRBV27	TRBJ1-3	NA	NA	CASSSLQGLSGNTIYF	TGTGCCAGCAGTTCCCTCCAGGGCCTCTCTGGAAACACCATATATTTT
TRBV6-6	TRBJ2-1	TRBD2	NA	CASTDLTSGRAFEQFF	TGTGCCAGCACCGACCTTACTAGCGGGAGGGCCTTTGAGCAGTTCTTC
TRBV9	TRBJ2-5	TRBD2	NA	CASSGGGQETQYF	TGTGCCAGCAGCGGGGGGGGACAAGAGACCCAGTACTTC
TRBV6-5	TRBJ2-7	NA	NA	CASRGYGGIYEQYF	TGTGCCAGCAGGGGGTACGGAGGGATTTACGAGCAGTACTTC
TRBV7-9	TRBJ2-3	TRBD2	NA	CASKTGLAGGTQYF	TGTGCCAGCAAAACCGGACTAGCGGGAGGTACGCAGTATTTT
TRBV6-5	TRBJ1-6	TRBD1	NA	CASSYGQGAGSPLHF	TGTGCCAGCAGTTACGGTCAGGGGGCAGGATCACCCCTCCACTTT
TRBV6-6	TRBJ1-2	NA	NA	CASTLAYGYTF	TGTGCCAGCACCTTAGCCTATGGCTACACCTTC
TRBV19	TRBJ1-2	TRBD1	NA	CASSVTGGSNYGYTF	TGTGCCAGTAGTGTGACAGGGGGGAGTAACTATGGCTACACCTTC
TRBV30	TRBJ2-7	NA	NA	CAWSEGPSLYEQYF	TGTGCCTGGAGTGAGGGGCCAAGCCTCTACGAGCAGTACTTC
TRBV5-6	TRBJ2-7	NA	few	CASLGGYRGEQYF	TGTGCCAGTCTAGGAGGGTATCGGGGCGAGCAGTACTTC
TRBV6-1	TRBJ1-5	NA	NA	CASSDENGFNQPQHF	TGTGCCAGCAGTGACGAGAACGGGTTCAATCAGCCCCAGCATTTT
TRBV5-4	TRBJ2-2	NA	NA	CASSSYTGELFF	TGTGCCAGCAGCTCGTACACCGGGGAGCTGTTTTTT
TRBV19	TRBJ2-1	TRBD2	NA	CASSVAGSSYNEQFF	TGTGCCAGTAGTGTAGCGGGGAGCTCCTACAATGAGCAGTTCTTC
TRBV28	TRBJ1-3	TRBD1	NA	CASSSYRGGNTIYF	TGTGCCAGCAGTTCTTACAGGGGGGGAAACACCATATATTTT
TRBV5-1	TRBJ1-5	NA	NA	CASSSSPGNQPQHF	TGCGCCAGCAGCTCATCTCCGGGCAATCAGCCCCAGCATTTT